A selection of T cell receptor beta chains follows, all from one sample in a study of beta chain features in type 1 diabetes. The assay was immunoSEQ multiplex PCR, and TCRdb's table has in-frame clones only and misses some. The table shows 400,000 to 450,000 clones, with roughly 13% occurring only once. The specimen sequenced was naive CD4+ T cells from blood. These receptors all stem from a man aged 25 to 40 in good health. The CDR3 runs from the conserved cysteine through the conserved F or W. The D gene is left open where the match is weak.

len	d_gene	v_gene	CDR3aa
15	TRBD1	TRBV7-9	CASSITGTGSSVCTF
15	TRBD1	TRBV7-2	CASRSRDRDTGELFF
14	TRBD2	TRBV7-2	CASSPTSATDTQYF
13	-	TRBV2	CASSTLGAGEQYF
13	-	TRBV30	CAWSARRESGYTF
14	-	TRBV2	CASRMESGANVLTF
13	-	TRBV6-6	CASSRGTSYEQYF
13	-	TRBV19	CASSIEQLNEQFF
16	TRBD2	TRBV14	CASSTWGGAAPETQYF
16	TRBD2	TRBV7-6	CASSPRWKRGGYEQYF
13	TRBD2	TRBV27	CASTLAGASEQFF
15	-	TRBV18	CASSRTTEVKNIQYF
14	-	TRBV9	CASSVEGRPDIQYF
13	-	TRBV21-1	CASSTNPAVGYTF
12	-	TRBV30	CAFFQGNTEAFF
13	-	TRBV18	CASSSRLTETQYF